Following are 26 T cell receptor beta chains from one sample sequenced in a study of CD8 T cells in ankylosing spondylitis. A single record per CDR3 protein comes from TCRdb applying MiXCR to the 5' RACE reads. The sample records around 230,000 distinct CDR3 sequences, approximately 8.4% being singletons. The sequenced sample consisted of blood, either unsorted or a sorted T cell fraction (not recorded which). These receptors originate from a female donor with ankylosing spondylitis or in good health (not recorded which).

Ten or more counts support this clonotype. The chain has TRBV4-3 and TRBJ2-4; 8 bases are a match to TRBD2. Per germline, CDR1 LGHNA and CDR2 YSLEER. J was trimmed by 8 bases and V by 5 bases; bases with no gene match: 8. The CDR3 is 14 amino acids. The CDR3, as DNA: TGCGCCAGCAGCTCCGATAGCGGGAATGACATTCAGTACTTC. Translating it yields CASSSDSGNDIQYF.

In its sample, this clonotype was seen many times. This chain joins TRBV7-2 and TRBJ2-1; tentatively, D is TRBD2 (5 bases). V lost 5 bases, J lost 5 bases, and 10 bases lay in between. This CDR3 has 13 residues. Germline V gene lookup returns CDR1 SGHTA and CDR2 FQGNSA. The CDR3 region is CASSRTRNNEQFF. In DNA form, the CDR3 reads TGTGCCAGCAGCCGGACTCGTAACAATGAGCAGTTCTTC.

This clonotype was counted many times. The chain links TRBV9 to TRBJ2-5, with 8 nucleotides matching TRBD2. Losses at the gene ends were 2 bases for V and 1 base for J; bases not matched to a gene: 4. This CDR3 spans 15 amino acids. Germline loops: CDR1 SGDLS, CDR2 YYNGEE. The CDR3 nucleotides are TGTGCCAGCAGCGTTTCTAGCGGGCTCCAAGAGACCCAGTACTTC. This gives the protein CASSVSSGLQETQYF.

In its sample, this clonotype was seen many times. The rearrangement uses TRBV19 and TRBJ1-1; a possible D gene is TRBD1 (6 bases). The germline V gene has CDR1 LNHDA and CDR2 SQIVND (reference sequence). Trimming shortened V by 4 bases and J by 5 bases, and 14 bases separated the two germline ends. This CDR3 has 14 amino acids. The CDR3 loop reads CASSKQGDGTEAFF. The CDR3 DNA is TGTGCCAGTAGTAAACAGGGAGATGGGACTGAAGCTTTCTTT.

The chain combines TRBV20-1 with TRBJ2-1; 7 bases line up with TRBD2. The CDR3 is 14 residues long. CDR1 and CDR2 from the germline V gene are DFQATT and SNEGSKA (reference sequence). V gave up 5 bases and J gave up 0 bases; unmatched junction bases: 4. CDR3 region: CSAEGLYSYNEQFF. The CDR3 DNA is TGCAGTGCTGAGGGACTATACTCCTACAATGAGCAGTTCTTC.

In regard to this clonotype: It may be a read error: a sequence one base away is much more abundant. The rearrangement joins TRBV6-2 or TRBV6-3 to TRBJ2-4; D tentatively reads TRBD1 or TRBD2 (6 bases each). Germline-derived CDR1 and CDR2 are MNHEY and SVGEGT. The CDR3 has 15 residues. CDR3 sequence: CTSSYGWRGQGIQYF. In DNA, the CDR3 is TGTACCAGCAGTTACGGATGGAGGGGCCAGGGGATTCAGTACTTC.

Ten or more counts support this clonotype. CDR3 sequence: CSSRDLANYGYTF. The CDR3 region has the DNA TGCAGCAGCCGGGACTTGGCTAACTATGGCTACACCTTC. V is TRBV29-1 and J is TRBJ1-2, with D perhaps TRBD1 (5 bases). Germline V lookup: CDR1 SQVTM, CDR2 ANQGSEA. Trimming cost V 8 bases and J 0 bases, with 13 bases left between them. The CDR3 contains 13 residues.

This clonotype was counted ten times or more. CDR3 sequence: CASRAADTQYF. The DNA for the CDR3 is TGTGCCAGCAGAGCTGCAGATACGCAGTATTTT. The chain combines TRBV7-2 with TRBJ2-3, with unresolved D. The V end was cut by 6 bases, the J end by 4 bases, with 5 bases between. Per germline, CDR1 SGHTA and CDR2 FQGNSA. This CDR3 contains 11 residues.

This clonotype was seen ten or more times. The chain joins TRBV11-3 to TRBJ2-3; 11 nucleotides align to TRBD2. Germline V gene sequence: CDR1 SGHNT, CDR2 YENEEA. The CDR3 runs 16 residues. The V segment lost 3 bases and the J segment 0 bases; nucleotides outside the gene matches: 2. CDR3 coding DNA: TGTGCCAGCAGCTTCCGGACTAGCGGGAGCACAGATACGCAGTATTTT. Residues: CASSFRTSGSTDTQYF.

This clonotype has at least ten counts. This chain connects TRBV12-3 or TRBV12-4 to TRBJ2-6; 7 nucleotides match TRBD1. The CDR3 length is 15 residues. V lost 6 bases to trimming and J lost 4 bases; unmatched junction nucleotides: 6. This CDR3 is CASSTTGSGANVLTF. The CDR3 bases are TGTGCCAGCAGCACGACAGGGTCGGGGGCCAACGTCCTGACTTTC.

This clonotype has at least ten counts. V gene TRBV7-2 combines with J gene TRBJ2-3; TRBD2 might be the D (6 bases). This CDR3 contains 14 residues. The V and J ends lost 0 bases and 3 bases respectively, with 7 bases between them. Per the germline V gene, CDR1 is SGHTA and CDR2 is FQGNSA. CDR3 in amino acids: CASSLAGTTDTQYF. Here the CDR3 DNA reads TGTGCCAGCAGCTTAGCTGGGACTACAGATACGCAGTATTTT.

At least ten counts were recorded for this clonotype. The CDR3 is CASIAGTPPREQFF. The CDR3 DNA reads TGTGCCAGCATCGCCGGGACGCCGCCTCGGGAGCAGTTCTTC. The V gene is TRBV28, the J gene TRBJ2-1; either TRBD1 or TRBD2 may supply D (5 bases each). Germline V gives CDR1 MDHEN, CDR2 SYDVKM. The V end was cut by 7 bases, the J end by 10 bases, with 20 bases between. CDR3 length equals 14 residues.

About this clonotype: A much larger clone is a single base away; this may be a read error. This chain joins TRBV19 and TRBJ1-1; D remains unclear. This CDR3 spans 14 amino acids. Looked up from germline, CDR1 is LNHDA and CDR2 is SQIVND (reference sequence). The CDR3 bases are TGTGTCAGTACCCCGGGTCTTTCGAACACTGAAGCTTTCTTT. This translates into CVSTPGLSNTEAFF. The complete variable domain, with remaining parts taken from reference TRBV19 and TRBJ1-1, reads DGGITQSPKYLFRKEGQNVTLSCEQNLNHDAMYWYRQDPGQGLRLIYYSQIVNDFQKGDIAEGYSVSREKKESFPLTVTSAQKNPTAFYLCVSTPGLSNTEAFFGQGTRLTVV.

Note on this clonotype: A much larger clone lies a single base off, so this may be a read error. This chain connects TRBV4-3 to TRBJ1-2; D is undetermined. Germline V gives CDR1 LGHNA, CDR2 YSLEER. V shed 0 bases and J shed 7 bases, with 15 bases lying between them. The CDR3 is made up of 15 amino acids. CDR3 amino acids: CASSQETGSGGGYTF. The CDR3 DNA sequence: TGCGCCAGCAGCCAAGAAACCGGCTCCGGCGGTGGCTACACCTTC.

This clonotype showed up many times. The chain carries TRBV5-6 and TRBJ2-1; D is undetermined. The CDR3 is 13 residues long. V gave up 3 bases and J gave up 6 bases, with 10 bases separating them. Germline CDR1 reads SGHDT; CDR2 reads YYEEEE. The CDR3 bases are TGTGCCAGCAGCTGCCCAACGTGCAATGAGCAGTTCTTC. Translation: CASSCPTCNEQFF.

This clonotype was counted a few times. The chain carries TRBV28 and TRBJ2-1; D is undetermined. Germline V gene sequence: CDR1 MDHEN, CDR2 SYDVKM. The CDR3 loop spans 13 amino acids. Trimming took off 1 base at V and 10 bases at J, with 11 bases between the two ends. Here the CDR3 reads CASSLSRSHEQFF. The DNA of the CDR3 is TGTGCCAGCAGTTTATCTCGGTCCCACGAGCAGTTCTTC. The whole variable domain, remainder taken from reference TRBV28 and TRBJ2-1, is DVKVTQSSRYLVKRTGEKVFLECVQDMDHENMFWYRQDPGLGLRLIYFSYDVKMKEKGDIPEGYSVSREKKERFSLILESASTNQTSMYLCASSLSRSHEQFFGPGTRLTVL.

This clonotype was observed many times. This chain links TRBV18 with TRBJ2-7; D gene unclear. CDR1 and CDR2 (germline): KGHSH, LQKENI. V gave up 2 bases and J gave up 2 bases, with 10 bases separating them. The CDR3 contains 14 residues. The CDR3 here is CASSPETQTYEQYF. In DNA form, the CDR3 reads TGTGCCAGCTCACCAGAGACACAGACCTACGAGCAGTACTTC.

Ten or more counts support this clonotype. The rearrangement uses TRBV20-1 and TRBJ1-4, with D possibly being TRBD1 (5 bases). The CDR3 is made up of 16 amino acids. Trimming shortened V by 3 bases and J by 8 bases, and 22 bases separated the two germline ends. In germline, CDR1 is DFQATT, CDR2 SNEGSKA (reference sequence). CDR3 DNA: TGCAGTGCTAGCTTGCCTGGGGCCGGGCGGCAAGAAAAACTGTTTTTT. It specifies CSASLPGAGRQEKLFF.

The chain has TRBV3-1 and TRBJ2-7; 13 nucleotides agree with TRBD2. CDR3 length: 15 amino acids. Per the germline V gene, CDR1 is LGHDT and CDR2 is YNNKEL (reference sequence). The trim removed 3 bases at V and 6 bases at J, leaving 5 bases unmatched. CDR3 region: CASSQGLAGSCEQYF. Written as DNA, the CDR3 is TGTGCCAGCAGCCAGGGACTAGCGGGAAGCTGCGAGCAGTACTTC.

This clonotype was observed many times. The CDR3 nucleotides read TGTGCCAGCAGCTCACGGACAGGAATTTCCTACGAGCAGTACTTC. It yields the protein CASSSRTGISYEQYF. The chain uses TRBV7-9 and TRBJ2-7; 7 nucleotides agree with TRBD1. The CDR3 extends over 15 amino acids. Germline CDR1 and CDR2: SEHNR and FQNEAQ (reference sequence). Germline trimming cut 4 bases from V and 1 base from J; bases unmatched to any gene: 7.

In this sample, this clonotype turned up a few times. The chain couples TRBV30 to TRBJ2-2; TRBD2 agrees at 7 bases. The CDR3 covers 15 residues. CDR1 GTSNPN and CDR2 SVGIG come from the germline V gene (reference sequence). The V gene end was trimmed by 1 base and the J gene end by 4 bases; junction bases not matched to a gene: 6. This CDR3 reads CAWSGGGSGTGELFF. CDR3 nucleotides: TGTGCCTGGAGTGGGGGGGGAAGTGGCACCGGGGAGCTGTTTTTT.

This clonotype was recorded at least ten times. The gene calls are TRBV20-1 and TRBJ2-3; 12 positions agree with TRBD2. This CDR3 has 15 amino acids. The ends lost 5 bases at V and 3 bases at J; junction bases unmatched: 6. Germline lookup yields CDR1 DFQATT and CDR2 SNEGSKA (reference sequence). The CDR3 reads CSARRLAGDTDTQYF. CDR3 DNA sequence: TGCAGTGCTCGCAGACTAGCGGGAGATACAGATACGCAGTATTTT.

At least ten counts were recorded for this clonotype. This chain links TRBV20-1 with TRBJ2-7; a weak D match, TRBD2 (5 bases). Looked up from germline, CDR1 is DFQATT and CDR2 is SNEGSKA (reference sequence). The CDR3 is 16 amino acids. V lost 1 base to trimming and J lost 2 bases, with 18 bases between them. The CDR3 protein is CSARGVERPYPYEQYF. The CDR3 coding sequence is TGCAGTGCTAGAGGGGTTGAGCGGCCTTACCCCTACGAGCAGTACTTC.

In its sample, this clonotype was seen many times. The rearrangement joins TRBV7-2 to TRBJ2-3; D is unresolved. The ends were cut back, 4 bases at V and 0 bases at J, with 8 bases in the middle. CDR3 size: 14 residues. Germline V gives CDR1 SGHTA, CDR2 FQGNSA. CDR3: CASSSTYSTDTQYF. CDR3 bases: TGTGCCAGCAGCTCGACTTATAGCACAGATACGCAGTATTTT.

With respect to this clonotype: A clone one base away is much larger, so this may be a read error. The V call is TRBV9, the J call TRBJ1-5; D unresolved. Deletions cut 0 bases from V and 4 bases from J, with 11 bases between. Germline CDR1 and CDR2: SGDLS and YYNGEE. The CDR3 spans 15 residues. For the CDR3, the DNA is TGTGCCAGCAGCGTAGACGGAGGGATTAATCAGCCCCAGCATTTT. Protein sequence: CASSVDGGINQPQHF.

This clonotype was seen ten or more times. The chain links TRBV6-2 or TRBV6-3 to TRBJ2-3; 8 positions match TRBD2. J gave up 0 bases and V 7 bases, and 6 bases lay outside the gene matches. The CDR3 extends over 15 amino acids. Germline lookup yields CDR1 MNHEY and CDR2 SVGEGT. CDR3 bases: TGTGCCAGCATCTCACTAGCGGACAGCACAGATACGCAGTATTTT. Translating gives CASISLADSTDTQYF.